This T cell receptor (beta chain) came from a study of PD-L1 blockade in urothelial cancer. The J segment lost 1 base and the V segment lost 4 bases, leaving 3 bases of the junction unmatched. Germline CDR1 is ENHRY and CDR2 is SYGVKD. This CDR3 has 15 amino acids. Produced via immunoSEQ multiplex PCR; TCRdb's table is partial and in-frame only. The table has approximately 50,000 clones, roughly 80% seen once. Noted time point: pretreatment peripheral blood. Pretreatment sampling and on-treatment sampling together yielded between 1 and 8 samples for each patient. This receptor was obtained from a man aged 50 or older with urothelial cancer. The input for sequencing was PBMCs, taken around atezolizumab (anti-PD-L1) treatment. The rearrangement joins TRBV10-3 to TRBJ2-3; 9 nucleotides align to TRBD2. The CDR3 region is CAISAQRGGTDTQYF. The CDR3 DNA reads TGTGCCATCAGTGCTCAGCGGGGGGGCACAGATACGCAGTATTTT.